This record looks at one TCR beta chain sequence and its context. These data belong to a study of blood T cell repertoires in COVID-19. Enrollees, about 18 to 95 years old, lived in 24 US areas. Researchers sorted participants into cohorts using their self-reported clinical history. Cohort 3 recovered donors had two negative PCRs, clearance, or symptom resolution. Trimming removed 8 bases from V and 1 base from J, with 11 bases in between. Looked up from germline, CDR1 is WNHNN and CDR2 is SYGVQD (reference sequence). The CDR3 extends over 13 amino acids. Per the original methods: Cell counts per sample came from amplifying reference gene primers. The assay was immunoSEQ multiplex PCR, and TCRdb's table has in-frame clones only and misses some. V and J calls and clone size are copied from that table; D and trimming were computed from the DNA. The data show more than 300,000 clones, more than 75% seen once.

The sample consisted of PBMCs or T cells enriched from blood (not recorded which). The source is a woman between 18 and 30 years old who had recovered from COVID-19. The chain has TRBV10-1 and TRBJ2-5; a possible D gene is TRBD2 (6 bases). The CDR3, as DNA: TGCGCCAGCCAAGAGGGACTCCAAGAGACCCAGTACTTC. It is translated as CASQEGLQETQYF.